This T cell receptor beta chain was sequenced during a study of T cell responses to AZD1222 COVID-19 vaccine. Study observations and caveats: At baseline, just five or six AZD1222 recipients tested seropositive. The sample set comprised mostly white British donors with more females, and clonal diversity was possibly underestimated.

Method: immunoSEQ multiplex PCR; TCRdb's copy keeps in-frame clones and lacks some. The sample consists of 84,000 or so clones, roughly nine tenths of them appearing once. A word on this clone: Its antigen is still unknown.

Second-dose recipients at about 4 or about 12 weeks were treated as one pooled group. The TCR sequence derives from an adult who received the AZD1222 COVID-19 vaccine. Source: peripheral blood, taken 28 days after the second AZD1222 dose.

DNA of the CDR3: TGTGCCAGCAGCTTGGTAACCGCGACCGGCTACACCTTC. As protein: CASSLVTATGYTF. The rearrangement links TRBV5-6 to TRBJ1-2; D call uncertain. Germline-derived CDR1 and CDR2 are SGHDT and YYEEEE. Between the trimmed V and J ends, which lost 0 bases and 8 bases, there was a span of 11 bases. The CDR3 is 13 amino acids.